The sequence of this TCR beta chain was determined in a study of T cell responses to AZD1222 COVID-19 vaccine. Data came from immunoSEQ multiplex PCR; TCRdb stores just in-frame clones and leaves some out. Among some 120,000 clones listed, roughly 88% were seen once. With regard to this clone: Its antigen is as yet unknown.

Losses at the gene ends were 5 bases for V and 4 bases for J; bases not matched to a gene: 6. This CDR3 is 15 amino acids long. CDR1 and CDR2 from the germline V gene are MNHEY and SVGEGT. Findings and limits, study-wide: CD4 TCRs linked to vaccination spanned spike, dominating at 160-218 and 743-854. When two AZD1222 doses had been given, Spike-specific TCR breadth and depth rose. At baseline, seropositivity was found in only six AZD1222 recipients. A mostly white British donor set with more females was recruited, and clonal diversity was possibly underestimated.

The rearrangement joins TRBV6-2 or TRBV6-3 to TRBJ1-5; 9 bases are shared with TRBD1. The sample in question was peripheral blood, obtained on day 0 of MenACWY control vaccination. The receptor was derived from an adult in good health. Here the CDR3 reads CASSPTGGLNQPQHF. The CDR3 nucleotides are TGTGCCAGCAGTCCCACAGGGGGCCTGAATCAGCCCCAGCATTTT.